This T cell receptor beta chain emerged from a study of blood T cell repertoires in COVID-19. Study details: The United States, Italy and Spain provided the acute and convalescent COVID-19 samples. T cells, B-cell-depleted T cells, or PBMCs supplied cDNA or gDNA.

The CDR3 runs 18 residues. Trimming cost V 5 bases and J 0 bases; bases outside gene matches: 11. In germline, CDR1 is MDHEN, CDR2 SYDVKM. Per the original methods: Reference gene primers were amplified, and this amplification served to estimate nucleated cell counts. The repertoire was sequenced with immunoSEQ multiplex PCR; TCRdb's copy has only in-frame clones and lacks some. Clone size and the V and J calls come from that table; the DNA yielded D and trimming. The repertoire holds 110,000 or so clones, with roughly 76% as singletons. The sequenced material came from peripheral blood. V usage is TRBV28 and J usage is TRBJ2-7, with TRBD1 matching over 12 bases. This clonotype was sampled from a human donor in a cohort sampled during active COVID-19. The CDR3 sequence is CASSTGDRGLVSSYEQYF. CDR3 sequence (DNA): TGTGCCAGCAGTACAGGGGACAGGGGGCTAGTAAGCTCCTACGAGCAGTACTTC. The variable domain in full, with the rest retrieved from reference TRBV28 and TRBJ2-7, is DVKVTQSSRYLVKRTGEKVFLECVQDMDHENMFWYRQDPGLGLRLIYFSYDVKMKEKGDIPEGYSVSREKKERFSLILESASTNQTSMYLCASSTGDRGLVSSYEQYFGPGTRLTVT.